This TCR beta chain was recovered during a study of blood T cell repertoires in COVID-19. Across the study: COVID-19 samples from acute and convalescent phases originated in the United States, Italy and Spain. The analysed material was cDNA or gDNA that came from T cells, B-cell-depleted T cells, or PBMCs.

Only in-frame clones appear in the TCRdb table, and some are missing; sequencing was by immunoSEQ multiplex PCR. In the table there are about 170,000 clones, around four fifths of which are singletons. The source of this sequence is a woman between 65 and 79 years old who had recovered from COVID-19. What was sequenced was peripheral blood.

CDR3 sequence (DNA): TGTGCCAGTAGTCGGGGCGCTAGCGGGGGGGGCAATGAGCAGTTCTTC. Its protein product is CASSRGASGGGNEQFF. This rearrangement joins TRBV19 to TRBJ2-1; TRBD2 aligns across 12 bases. Germline CDR1 and CDR2: LNHDA and SQIVND (reference sequence). The CDR3 spans 16 residues. V was clipped by 5 bases and J by 6 bases; unmatched bases: 8.